One TCR beta chain is described in this entry. The record originates from a study of radiotherapy plus CTLA-4 blockade in lung cancer. The method was immunoSEQ multiplex PCR; TCRdb's version includes in-frame clones alone and lacks a portion of them. The data hold fewer than 40,000 clones, with 60% to 80% observed a single time. There are 16 residues in the CDR3. Germline V gene data show CDR1 as MRHNA and CDR2 as SNTAGT. V gave up 4 bases and J gave up 7 bases; unmatched junction bases: 8. Sequences were derived from peripheral blood, sampled from a patient treated with radiotherapy plus ipilimumab. The chain has TRBV6-4 and TRBJ2-1; TRBD2 aligns across 12 bases. This TCR was sampled from a human donor with non-small cell lung cancer whose response to radiotherapy plus ipilimumab could not be evaluated. CDR3 DNA sequence: TGTGCCAGCAGTGTGTCCCGGACTAGCGGGACTAATGAGCAGTTCTTC. Translating gives CASSVSRTSGTNEQFF.